This T cell receptor beta chain was obtained from a study of siplizumab effects on memory and regulatory T cells. The study, taken as a whole, reports: Few alloreactive clones mapped to unstimulated subsets.

In the case of this clone: Its antigen is not known.

Sequencing was performed with immunoSEQ multiplex PCR; in TCRdb, only in-frame clones are kept and a portion is missing. The sample yields approximately 94,000 clones, 80% to 95% seen once. Trimming shortened V by 10 bases and J by 2 bases, and 15 bases separated the two germline ends. The CDR3 contains 15 residues. The germline CDR1 and CDR2 sequences are SNHLY and FYNNEI. This receptor was obtained from a human donor in good health. The genes are TRBV2 and TRBJ1-6; D not certain. The sequenced sample was CD4+ T cells sorted from blood. In nucleotides, the CDR3 is TGTGCCACCACCCTCGGCGTAGCCTATAATTCACCCCTCCACTTT. Translated: CATTLGVAYNSPLHF.